The sample holds a few counts of the clone carrying this T cell receptor beta chain. What it binds is unknown. The data originate from a study of T-cell memory formation after mild COVID-19. The wider study: Among the donors, TCR clusters were largely specific to each donor.

Germline loops: CDR1 SGHTA, CDR2 FQGNSA. The CDR3 runs 13 residues. V dropped 5 bases and J dropped 4 bases, with 11 bases sitting between them. Whole-study findings and limits: Balance between CD4 and CD8 was seen in clones contracting day 15 to 85, and a CD4+ lean was seen in later expanders. Among clones peaking at day 37 in the second wave, SARS-CoV-2 specificity remained unconfirmed. Some clones that responded turned up in pre-infection memory, which suggests that cross-reactive memory joined in.

TCRdb re-derived calls from the 5' RACE reads in MiXCR, one entry per CDR3 protein. The sample shows more than 100,000 distinct CDR3 sequences, around 15% of them seen only once. V gene TRBV7-2 combines with J gene TRBJ2-5; D not resolved. This TCR came from a man aged 18 to 30 who had mild COVID-19 (a few samples of this study predate the infection). Cell type and time point are not known. The specimen sequenced was PBMCs or a T cell subset sorted from them (not recorded which). CDR3 in DNA: TGTGCCAGCAGCCCCACCCCCCCAGAGACCCAGTACTTC. The encoded protein is CASSPTPPETQYF. The complete variable domain, with remaining parts taken from reference TRBV7-2 and TRBJ2-5, reads GAGVSQSPSNKVTEKGKDVELRCDPISGHTALYWYRQSLGQGLEFLIYFQGNSAPDKSGLPSDRFSAERTGGSVSTLTIQRTQQEDSAVYLCASSPTPPETQYFGPGTRLLVL.